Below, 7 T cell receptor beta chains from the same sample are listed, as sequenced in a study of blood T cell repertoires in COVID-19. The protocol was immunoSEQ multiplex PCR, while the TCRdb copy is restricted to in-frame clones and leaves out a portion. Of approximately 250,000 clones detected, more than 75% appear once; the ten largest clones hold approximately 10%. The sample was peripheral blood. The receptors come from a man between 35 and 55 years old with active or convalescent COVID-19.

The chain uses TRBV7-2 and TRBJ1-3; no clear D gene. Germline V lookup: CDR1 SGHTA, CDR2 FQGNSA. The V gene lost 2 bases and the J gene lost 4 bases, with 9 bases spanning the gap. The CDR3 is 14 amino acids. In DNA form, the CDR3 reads TGTGCCAGCAGCTTATCAGCACAGGGAAACACCATATATTTT. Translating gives CASSLSAQGNTIYF.

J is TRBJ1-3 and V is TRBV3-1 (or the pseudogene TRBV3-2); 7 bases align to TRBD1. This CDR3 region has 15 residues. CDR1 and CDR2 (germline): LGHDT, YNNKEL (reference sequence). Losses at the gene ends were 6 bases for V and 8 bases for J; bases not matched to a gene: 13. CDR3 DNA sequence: TGTGCCAGCAGTCAACAGGGGTGGTCCTCAGACACCATATATTTT. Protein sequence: CASSQQGWSSDTIYF.

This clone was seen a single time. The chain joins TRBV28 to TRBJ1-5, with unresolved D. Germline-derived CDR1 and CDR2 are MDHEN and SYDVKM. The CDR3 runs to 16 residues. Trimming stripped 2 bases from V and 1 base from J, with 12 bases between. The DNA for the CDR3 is TGTGCCAGCAGTTTAGTGAAGTTACTAAGCAATCAGCCCCAGCATTTT. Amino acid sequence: CASSLVKLLSNQPQHF.

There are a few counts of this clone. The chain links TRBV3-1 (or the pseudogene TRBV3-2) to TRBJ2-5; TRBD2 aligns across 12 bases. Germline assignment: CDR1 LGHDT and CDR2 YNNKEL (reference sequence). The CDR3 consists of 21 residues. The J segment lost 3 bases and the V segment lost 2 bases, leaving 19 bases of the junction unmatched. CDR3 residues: CASSQYGWGKTSGGTEETQYF. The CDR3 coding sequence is TGTGCCAGCAGCCAATATGGTTGGGGGAAGACTAGCGGGGGCACTGAAGAGACCCAGTACTTC.

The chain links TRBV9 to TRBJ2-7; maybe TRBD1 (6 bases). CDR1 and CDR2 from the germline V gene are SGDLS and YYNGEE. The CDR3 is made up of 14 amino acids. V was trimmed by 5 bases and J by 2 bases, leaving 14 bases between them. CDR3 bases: TGTGCCAGCAGTCGACAGGATGGACCCTACGAGCAGTACTTC. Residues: CASSRQDGPYEQYF.

CDR3 protein: CASRAGLAGDEQFF. In DNA, the CDR3 is TGTGCCAGCAGGGCGGGACTAGCGGGCGATGAGCAGTTCTTC. The chain has TRBV14 and TRBJ2-1; 12 bases match TRBD2. CDR3 length: 14 amino acids. Germline loops: CDR1 SGHDN, CDR2 FVKESK. V shed 6 bases, J shed 8 bases, and the junction held 5 bases outside the gene matches. Complete variable domain (other parts from reference TRBV14 and TRBJ2-1): EAGVTQFPSHSVIEKGQTVTLRCDPISGHDNLYWYRRVMGKEIKFLLHFVKESKQDESGMPNNRFLAERTGGTYSTLKVQPAELEDSGVYFCASRAGLAGDEQFFGPGTRLTVL.

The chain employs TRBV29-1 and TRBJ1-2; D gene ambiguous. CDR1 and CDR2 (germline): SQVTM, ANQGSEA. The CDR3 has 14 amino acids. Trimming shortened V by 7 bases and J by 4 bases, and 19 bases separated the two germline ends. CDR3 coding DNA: TGCAGCGATGCGTACTTGGGAGGAAGCTATGGCTACACCTTC. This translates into CSDAYLGGSYGYTF.